This is a list of T cell receptor beta chains from one sample in a study of beta chain features in type 1 diabetes. TCRdb keeps only in-frame clones here, not all; method: immunoSEQ multiplex PCR. The top ten clones hold approximately 0.02% of a sample with more than 300,000 clones, about 16% of them seen once. Sequencing was carried out using naive CD4+ T cells from blood. The source is a woman between 18 and 30 years old in good health. Both conserved end residues are part of each CDR3. A D gene is named only where the DNA matches it firmly. Expanded clones are given a class, and other clones once, few, many or no size at all.

>TRBV27|few|-|TRBJ2-1
TGTGCCAGCAGTTTAATGCGTCGCAGGGGCAATGAGCAGTTCTTC
CASSLMRRRGNEQFF
>TRBV5-4|-|-|TRBJ2-1
TGTGCCAGCAGCCCGGGAGTCGGTTCCTACAATGAGCAGTTCTTC
CASSPGVGSYNEQFF
>TRBV2|-|-|TRBJ2-7
TGTGCCAGCATGTACTACGAGCAGTACTTC
CASMYYEQYF
>TRBV28|-|-|TRBJ1-5
TGTGCCAGCACCTTTATCGGGACAAGTAAGAATCAGCCCCAGCATTTT
CASTFIGTSKNQPQHF
>TRBV28|few|-|TRBJ1-4
TGTGCCAGCAGAGCGGGGGCCGAAAAACTGTTTTTT
CASRAGAEKLFF
>TRBV29-1|few|TRBD2|TRBJ2-1
TGCAGCGGATGGACTAGCTCCTACAATGAGCAGTTCTTC
CSGWTSSYNEQFF
>TRBV19|few|-|TRBJ1-2
TGTGCCAGTGACCCCAGTGCAGGATCGTACGGCTACACCTTC
CASDPSAGSYGYTF
>TRBV7-2|-|-|TRBJ2-5
TGTGCCAGCAGCTTACCCCCCCTCCAAGAGACCCAGTACTTC
CASSLPPLQETQYF
>TRBV13|few|-|TRBJ2-2
TGTGCCAGCAGCTTAATCGTCTCACTAGAGAACACCGGGGAGCTGTTTTTT
CASSLIVSLENTGELFF
>TRBV7-9|-|-|TRBJ1-2
TGTGCCAGCAGCTTATTATGGCGGGCCCCTAACTATGGCTACACCTTC
CASSLLWRAPNYGYTF
>TRBV9|few|-|TRBJ2-5
TGTGCCAGCAGCGTAGCGGGGGAGACCCAGTACTTC
CASSVAGETQYF
>TRBV29-1|few|TRBD1|TRBJ1-5
TGCAGCGTTACAGGGGGGCCCTATCAGCCCCAGCATTTT
CSVTGGPYQPQHF
>TRBV4-3|-|TRBD1|TRBJ1-1
TGCGCCAGCAGCCGACGACTAGGGGGCGAGGAAGCTTTCTTT
CASSRRLGGEEAFF
>TRBV30|few|TRBD1|TRBJ1-5
TGTGCCTGGAGTGTGGGACAGGACAATCAGCCCCAGCATTTT
CAWSVGQDNQPQHF